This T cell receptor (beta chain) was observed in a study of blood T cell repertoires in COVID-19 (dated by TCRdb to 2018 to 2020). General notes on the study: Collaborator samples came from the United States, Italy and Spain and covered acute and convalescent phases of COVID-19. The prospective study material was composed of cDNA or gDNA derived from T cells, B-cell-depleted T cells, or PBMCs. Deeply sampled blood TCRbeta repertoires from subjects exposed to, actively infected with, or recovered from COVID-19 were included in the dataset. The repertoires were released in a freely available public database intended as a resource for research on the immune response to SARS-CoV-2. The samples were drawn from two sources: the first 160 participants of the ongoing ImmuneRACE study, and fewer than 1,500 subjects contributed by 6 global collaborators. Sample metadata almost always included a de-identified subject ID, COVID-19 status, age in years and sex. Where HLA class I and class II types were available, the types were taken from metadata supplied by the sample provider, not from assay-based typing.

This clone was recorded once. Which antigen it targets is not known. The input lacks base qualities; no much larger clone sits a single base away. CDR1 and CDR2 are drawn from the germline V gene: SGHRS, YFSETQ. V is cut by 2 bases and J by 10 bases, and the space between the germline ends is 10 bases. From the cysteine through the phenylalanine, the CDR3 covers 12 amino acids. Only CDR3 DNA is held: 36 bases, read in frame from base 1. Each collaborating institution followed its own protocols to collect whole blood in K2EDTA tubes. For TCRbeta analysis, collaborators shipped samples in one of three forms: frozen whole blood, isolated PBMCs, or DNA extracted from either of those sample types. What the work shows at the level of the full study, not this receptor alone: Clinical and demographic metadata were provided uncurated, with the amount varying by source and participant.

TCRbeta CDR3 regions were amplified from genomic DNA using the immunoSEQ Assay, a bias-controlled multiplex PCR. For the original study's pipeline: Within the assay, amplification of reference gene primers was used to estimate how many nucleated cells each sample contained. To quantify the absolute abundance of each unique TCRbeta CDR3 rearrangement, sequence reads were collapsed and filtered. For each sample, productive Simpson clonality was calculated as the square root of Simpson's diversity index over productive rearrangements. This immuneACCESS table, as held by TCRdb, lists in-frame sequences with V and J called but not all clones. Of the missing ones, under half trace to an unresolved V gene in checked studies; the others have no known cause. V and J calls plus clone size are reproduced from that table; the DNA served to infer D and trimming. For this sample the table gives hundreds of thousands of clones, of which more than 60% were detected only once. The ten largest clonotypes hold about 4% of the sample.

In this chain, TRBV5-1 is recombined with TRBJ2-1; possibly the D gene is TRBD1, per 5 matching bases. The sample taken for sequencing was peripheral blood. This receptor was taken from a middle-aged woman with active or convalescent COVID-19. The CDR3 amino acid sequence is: CASSLRGREQFF. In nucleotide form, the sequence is TGCGCCAGCAGCTTAAGGGGTCGGGAGCAGTTCTTC.